This entry describes one T cell receptor beta chain. The sample holds a few counts of this clonotype. Its antigen specificity is not known. No clone much larger than this one lies a single base away; base qualities are absent. The data were obtained in a study of T-cell reconstitution after alpha-beta-depleted transplantation in children listed by TCRdb under 2016. Study-level background: Using TCR repertoire profiling, the study followed T-cell immune reconstitution in a quantitative way in children after TCRalphabeta/CD19-depleted allogeneic hematopoietic cell transplantation.

The library was generated by PCR. The sample was run on an Illumina HiSeq 2500. TCR libraries were prepared with molecular barcoding, using unique molecular identifiers to normalize TCRbeta repertoire quantification. TCRdb reprocessing: public reads trimmed at Q25 with fastp, clones called with MiXCR, in-frame beta chains kept. Merged by CDR3 protein, the rows form single entries marked with the most common genes and DNA. The sample profile shows a few hundred thousand distinct CDR3 sequences; about 18% of them were found once. The biggest ten clones account for approximately 3% of the sample. Trimming takes 6 bases off V and 7 bases off J; junction bases not matched to a gene: 6. The CDR3, cysteine through phenylalanine, is 13 amino acids long. Only CDR3 DNA is held: 39 bases, read in frame from base 1. CDR1 and CDR2 (MGHRA, YSYEKL) derive from the germline V gene.

The chain employs TRBV4-1 and TRBJ1-1; 9 middle bases align to TRBD1. The TCR was taken from a human donor who donated a stem cell graft to a child with acute lymphoblastic leukemia. The starting material was PBMCs from the stem cell graft donor, obtained from the stem cell graft. The CDR3 region reads CASSHGTGFEAFF. In nucleotide form, the sequence is TGCGCCAGCAGTCACGGGACAGGGTTTGAAGCTTTCTTT.